The sequence of this TCR beta chain was determined in a study of T cells in Graves' hyperthyroidism and ophthalmopathy. This clonotype occurred a few times. The antigen is unknown. The source material, RNA transcripts, was used to amplify TCR beta CDR3 regions. HTBI primers were used for first-round RT-PCR of the TCR CDR3. From the multiplex PCR reads, TCRdb called clonotypes with MiXCR, one entry per CDR3 protein. The table lists roughly 570,000 distinct CDR3 sequences, roughly 46% of them singletons, with roughly 20% in the top ten. Thyroid ultrasound and orbital computed tomography, with clinical symptoms and serum thyroxine and TRAb, informed diagnoses. Germline CDR1 and CDR2: SGHTA and FQGTGA. V lost 10 bases and J lost 3; bases outside the gene matches: 7. This CDR3 comprises 13 residues. Study-level points and caveats: Model-based prediction identified ophthalmopathy a median 6.5 months prior to its onset.

The chain couples TRBV7-3 to TRBJ2-7; 9 bases align to TRBD1. The sample consisted of peripheral blood or thyroid tissue (not recorded which). This TCR was recovered from an adult woman with Graves' disease, either hyperthyroidism or ophthalmopathy (not recorded which). The CDR3 is CATLGQGSYEQYF. The CDR3 DNA reads TGTGCCACCCTGGGACAGGGAAGCTACGAGCAGTACTTC.